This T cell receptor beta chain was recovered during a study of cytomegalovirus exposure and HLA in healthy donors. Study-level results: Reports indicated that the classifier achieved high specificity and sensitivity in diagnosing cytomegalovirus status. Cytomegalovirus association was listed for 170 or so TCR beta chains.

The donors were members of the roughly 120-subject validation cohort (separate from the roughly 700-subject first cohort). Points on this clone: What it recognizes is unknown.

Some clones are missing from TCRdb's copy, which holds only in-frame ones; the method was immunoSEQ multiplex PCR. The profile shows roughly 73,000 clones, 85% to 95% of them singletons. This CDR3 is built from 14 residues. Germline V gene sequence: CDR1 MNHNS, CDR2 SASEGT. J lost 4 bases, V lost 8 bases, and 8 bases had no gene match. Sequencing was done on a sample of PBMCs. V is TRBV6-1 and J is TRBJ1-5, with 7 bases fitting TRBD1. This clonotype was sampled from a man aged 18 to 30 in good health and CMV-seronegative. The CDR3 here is CASGPGTVNQPQHF. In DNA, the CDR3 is TGTGCCAGCGGGCCCGGGACAGTAAATCAGCCCCAGCATTTT.